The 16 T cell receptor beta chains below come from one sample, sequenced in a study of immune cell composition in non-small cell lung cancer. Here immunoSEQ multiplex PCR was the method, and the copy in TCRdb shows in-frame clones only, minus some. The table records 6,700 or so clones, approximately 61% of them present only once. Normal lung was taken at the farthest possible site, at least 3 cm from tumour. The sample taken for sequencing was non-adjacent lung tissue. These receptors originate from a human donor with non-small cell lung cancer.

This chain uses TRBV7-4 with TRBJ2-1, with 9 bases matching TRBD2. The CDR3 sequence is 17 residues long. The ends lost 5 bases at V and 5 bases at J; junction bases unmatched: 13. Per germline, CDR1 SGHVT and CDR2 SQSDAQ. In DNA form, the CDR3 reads TGTGCCAGCAGCCCCGGGGTATGCGGGAGGGCCCACAATGAGCAGTTCTTC. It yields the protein CASSPGVCGRAHNEQFF.

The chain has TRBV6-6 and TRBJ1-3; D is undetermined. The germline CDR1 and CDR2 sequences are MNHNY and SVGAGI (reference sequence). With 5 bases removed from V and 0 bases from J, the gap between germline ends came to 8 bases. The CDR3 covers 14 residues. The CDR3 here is CASSHPSSGNTIYF. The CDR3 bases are TGTGCCAGCAGTCACCCGAGCTCTGGAAACACCATATATTTT.

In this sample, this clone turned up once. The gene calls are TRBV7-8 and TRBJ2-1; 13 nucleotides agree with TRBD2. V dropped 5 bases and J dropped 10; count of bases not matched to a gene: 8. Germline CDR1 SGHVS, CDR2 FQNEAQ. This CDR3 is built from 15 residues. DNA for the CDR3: TGTGCCAGCAGCCTACTAGCGGGGGGGTGGGGAGAGCAGTTCTTC. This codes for CASSLLAGGWGEQFF.

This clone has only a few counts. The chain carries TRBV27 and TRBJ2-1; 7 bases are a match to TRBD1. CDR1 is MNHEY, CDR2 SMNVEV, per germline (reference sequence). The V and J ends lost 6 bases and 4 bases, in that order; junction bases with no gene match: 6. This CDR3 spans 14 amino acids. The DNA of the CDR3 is TGTGCCAGCAGAAGGACAGGACTGTACAATGAGCAGTTCTTC. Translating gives CASRRTGLYNEQFF.

CDR3 bases: TGCGCCAGCAGCTTATCCCGAGGCCCCGGGGAGCTGTTTTTT. The encoded protein is CASSLSRGPGELFF. This chain connects TRBV5-1 to TRBJ2-2; unclear D gene. CDR3 size: 14 residues. Trimming stripped 2 bases from V and 6 bases from J, with 11 bases between. Germline lookup yields CDR1 SGHRS and CDR2 YFSETQ.

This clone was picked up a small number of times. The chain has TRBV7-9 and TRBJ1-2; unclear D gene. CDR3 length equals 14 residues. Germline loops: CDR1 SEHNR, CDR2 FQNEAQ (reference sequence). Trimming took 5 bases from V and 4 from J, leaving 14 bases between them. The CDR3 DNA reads TGTGCCAGCAGCGGGGTCCGGGCGGGCTATGGCTACACCTTC. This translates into CASSGVRAGYGYTF.

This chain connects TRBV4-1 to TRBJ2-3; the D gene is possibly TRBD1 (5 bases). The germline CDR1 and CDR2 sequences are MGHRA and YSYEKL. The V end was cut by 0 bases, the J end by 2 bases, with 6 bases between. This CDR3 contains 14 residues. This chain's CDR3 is CASSQEGDTDTQYF. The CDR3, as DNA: TGCGCCAGCAGCCAAGAAGGGGACACAGATACGCAGTATTTT.

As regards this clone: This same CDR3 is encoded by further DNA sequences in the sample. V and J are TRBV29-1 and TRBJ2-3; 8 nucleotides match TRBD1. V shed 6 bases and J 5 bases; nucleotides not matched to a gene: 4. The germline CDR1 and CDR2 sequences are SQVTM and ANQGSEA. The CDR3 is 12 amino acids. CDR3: CSVGQGGDTQYF. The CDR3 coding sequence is TGCAGCGTCGGACAGGGTGGAGATACGCAGTATTTT.

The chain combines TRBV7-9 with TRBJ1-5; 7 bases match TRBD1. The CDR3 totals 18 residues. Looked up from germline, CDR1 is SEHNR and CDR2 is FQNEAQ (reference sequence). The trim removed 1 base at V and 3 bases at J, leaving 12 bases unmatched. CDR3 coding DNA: TGTGCCAGCAGCTTAGAGCAGGGGGGAAACGGGTACAATCAGCCCCAGCATTTT. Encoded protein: CASSLEQGGNGYNQPQHF.

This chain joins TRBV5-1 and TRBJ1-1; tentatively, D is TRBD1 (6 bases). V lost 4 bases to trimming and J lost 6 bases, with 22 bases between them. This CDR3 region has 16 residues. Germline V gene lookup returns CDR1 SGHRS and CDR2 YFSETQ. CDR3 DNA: TGCGCCAGCAGCCCGAGGGTCCTAGGGGGAACGCCTGAAGCTTTCTTT. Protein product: CASSPRVLGGTPEAFF. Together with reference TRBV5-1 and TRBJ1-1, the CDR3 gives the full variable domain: KAGVTQTPRYLIKTRGQQVTLSCSPISGHRSVSWYQQTPGQGLQFLFEYFSETQRNKGNFPGRFSGRQFSNSRSEMNVSTLELGDSALYLCASSPRVLGGTPEAFFGQGTRLTVV.

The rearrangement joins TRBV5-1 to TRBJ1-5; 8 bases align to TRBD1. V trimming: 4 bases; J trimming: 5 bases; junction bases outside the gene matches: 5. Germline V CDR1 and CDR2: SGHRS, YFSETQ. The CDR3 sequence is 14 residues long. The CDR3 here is CASSTTGGDQPQHF. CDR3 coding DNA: TGCGCCAGCAGCACCACAGGGGGTGATCAGCCCCAGCATTTT. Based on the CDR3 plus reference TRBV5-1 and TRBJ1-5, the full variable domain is KAGVTQTPRYLIKTRGQQVTLSCSPISGHRSVSWYQQTPGQGLQFLFEYFSETQRNKGNFPGRFSGRQFSNSRSEMNVSTLELGDSALYLCASSTTGGDQPQHFGDGTRLSIL.

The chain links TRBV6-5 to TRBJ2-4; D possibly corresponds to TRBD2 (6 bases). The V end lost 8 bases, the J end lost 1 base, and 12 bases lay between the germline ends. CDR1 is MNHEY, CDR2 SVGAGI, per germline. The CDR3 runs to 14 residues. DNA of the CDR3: TGTGCCAGCGCCCCGGGGGTTGCCAAAAACATTCAGTACTTC. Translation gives CASAPGVAKNIQYF.

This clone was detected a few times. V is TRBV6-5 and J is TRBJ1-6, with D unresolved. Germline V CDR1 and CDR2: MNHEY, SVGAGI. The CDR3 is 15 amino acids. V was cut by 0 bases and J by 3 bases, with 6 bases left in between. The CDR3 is CASSYSRHYNSPLHF. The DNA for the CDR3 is TGTGCCAGCAGTTACTCAAGACACTATAATTCACCCCTCCACTTT.

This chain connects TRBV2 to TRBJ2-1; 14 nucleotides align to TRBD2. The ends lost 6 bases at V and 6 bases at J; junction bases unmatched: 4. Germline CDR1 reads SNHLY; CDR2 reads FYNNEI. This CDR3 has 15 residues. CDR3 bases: TGTGCCAGCAGCCTGACTAGCGGGAGGGTCAATGAGCAGTTCTTC. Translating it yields CASSLTSGRVNEQFF.

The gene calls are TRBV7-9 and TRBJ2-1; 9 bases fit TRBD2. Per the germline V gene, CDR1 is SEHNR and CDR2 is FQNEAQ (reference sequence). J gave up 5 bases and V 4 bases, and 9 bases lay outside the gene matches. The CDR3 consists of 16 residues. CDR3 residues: CASSSERGLANNEQFF. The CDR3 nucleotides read TGTGCCAGCAGCTCCGAAAGGGGACTAGCTAACAATGAGCAGTTCTTC.

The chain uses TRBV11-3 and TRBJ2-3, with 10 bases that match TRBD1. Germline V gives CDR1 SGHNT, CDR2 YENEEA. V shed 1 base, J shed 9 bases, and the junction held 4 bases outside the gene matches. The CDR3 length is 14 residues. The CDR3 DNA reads TGTGCCAGCAGCTTAGGGGGGACAGGGGTAACGCAGTATTTT. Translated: CASSLGGTGVTQYF. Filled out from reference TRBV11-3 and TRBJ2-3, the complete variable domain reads EAGVVQSPRYKIIEKKQPVAFWCNPISGHNTLYWYLQNLGQGPELLIRYENEEAVDDSQLPKDRFSAERLKGVDSTLKIQPAELGDSAVYLCASSLGGTGVTQYFGPGTRLTVL.